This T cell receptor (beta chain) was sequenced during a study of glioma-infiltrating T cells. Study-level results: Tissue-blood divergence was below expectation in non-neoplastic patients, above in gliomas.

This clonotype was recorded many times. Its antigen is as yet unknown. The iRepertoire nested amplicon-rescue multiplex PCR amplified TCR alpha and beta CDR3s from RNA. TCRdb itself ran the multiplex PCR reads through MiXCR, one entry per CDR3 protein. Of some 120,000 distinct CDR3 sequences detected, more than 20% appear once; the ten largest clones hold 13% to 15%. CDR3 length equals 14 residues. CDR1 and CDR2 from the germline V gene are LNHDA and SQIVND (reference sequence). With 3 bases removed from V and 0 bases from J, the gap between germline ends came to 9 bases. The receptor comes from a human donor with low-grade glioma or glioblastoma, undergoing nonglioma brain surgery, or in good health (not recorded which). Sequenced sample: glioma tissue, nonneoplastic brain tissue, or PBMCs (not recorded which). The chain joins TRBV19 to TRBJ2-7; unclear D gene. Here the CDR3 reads CASSIYSNSYEQYF. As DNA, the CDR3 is TGTGCCAGTAGTATTTACAGCAACTCCTACGAGCAGTACTTC.